Listed below are T cell receptor beta chains from one sample, sequenced in a study of blood T cell repertoires in COVID-19. TCRdb's copy holds only in-frame clones and misses some; the assay was immunoSEQ multiplex PCR. Of roughly 76,000 clones in the sample, around 86% were seen once. The material sequenced was peripheral blood. The receptors come from a woman of 80 years or more with active or convalescent COVID-19. CDR3s include the opening cysteine and the closing phenylalanine or tryptophan. Fields, in order: D gene, J gene, V gene, clone size, CDR3 DNA, CDR3 protein. The D gene is left open where the match is weak. Some rows mark clone size as missing; the rest say once, few, many or name a class of expanded clone.

>TRBD1|TRBJ2-2|TRBV3-1/TRBV3-2|-
TGTGCCAGCAGCCAAGGGGACAGGGCGTCCGGGGAGCTGTTTTTT
CASSQGDRASGELFF
>TRBD1|TRBJ1-1|TRBV5-1|-
TGCGCCAGCAGCGTGACACAGGGGGCTAACACTGAAGCTTTCTTT
CASSVTQGANTEAFF
>TRBD1|TRBJ2-1|TRBV10-1|-
TGCGCCAGCAGTGAGGGGACAGGGCACAATGAGCAGTTCTTC
CASSEGTGHNEQFF
>-|TRBJ1-5|TRBV21-1|-
TGTGCCAGCAGCAAAGGGAAGGGGGGGCCCAATCAGCCCCAGCATTTT
CASSKGKGGPNQPQHF
>TRBD1|TRBJ1-3|TRBV9|-
TGTGCCAGCAGCGCCGGGACAGTCTCTGGAAACACCATATATTTT
CASSAGTVSGNTIYF
>-|TRBJ1-2|TRBV3-1/TRBV3-2|-
TGTGCCAGCAGCCAACTACAGGGCTCTGGCTACACCTTC
CASSQLQGSGYTF
>TRBD1|TRBJ1-1|TRBV7-3|-
TGTGCCAGCAGCTTAAACCCCCGGACAGGGTTCGAGAACACTGAAGCTTTCTTT
CASSLNPRTGFENTEAFF
>-|TRBJ2-7|TRBV28|-
TGTGCCAGCAGGGCCGGGGGGCCGGGCTACGAGCAGTACTTC
CASRAGGPGYEQYF
>-|TRBJ2-1|TRBV7-2|-
TGTGCCAGCAGCGCAAGGGTTGGGGCAAGCTCCTACAATGAGCAGTTCTTC
CASSARVGASSYNEQFF
>-|TRBJ1-5|TRBV19|once
TGTGCCAGTAGTATATCTAGGGGCAGGGGTGGCAATCAGCCCCAGCATTTT
CASSISRGRGGNQPQHF
>TRBD1|TRBJ1-3|TRBV5-1|-
TGCGCCAGCAGCGGGGGACAGGCGCCTGGTGACACCATATATTTT
CASSGGQAPGDTIYF
>-|TRBJ2-2|TRBV7-2|-
TGTGCCAGCAGCTTAGGGCAGGGTAGCCTAATCGGGGAGCTGTTTTTT
CASSLGQGSLIGELFF
>TRBD1|TRBJ1-3|TRBV27|-
TGTGCCAGCAGTCCGCGGACAGGGGGTAGAAACACCATATATTTT
CASSPRTGGRNTIYF
>TRBD1|TRBJ1-1|TRBV5-4|-
TGTGCCAGCAGCTTAGCAGGGGGGCATGGGAACACTGAAGCTTTCTTT
CASSLAGGHGNTEAFF
>TRBD2|TRBJ2-1|TRBV4-1|-
TGCGCCAGCAGCCAAGCAGCACCAGCGGGGGGGCTTGGGCAGTTCTTC
CASSQAAPAGGLGQFF
>-|TRBJ2-2|TRBV2|-
TGTGCCAGCAGCGAGCTAACAGCTCCGAACACCGGGGAGCTGTTTTTT
CASSELTAPNTGELFF
>TRBD1|TRBJ1-2|TRBV6-5|-
TGTGCCAGCAGACAGACAGGGGTCGGCTATGGCTACACCTTC
CASRQTGVGYGYTF
>-|TRBJ1-2|TRBV7-8|few
TGTGCCAGCAGCCAATCCCCGGGATACAACTATGGCTACACCTTC
CASSQSPGYNYGYTF
>-|TRBJ2-1|TRBV5-1|-
TGCGCCAGCAGCTTGCTCCGGACTGCCCCTTACAATGAGCAGTTCTTC
CASSLLRTAPYNEQFF
>-|TRBJ2-3|TRBV9|-
TGTGCCAGCAGCGTAGGACACCCTCAAGATACGCAGTATTTT
CASSVGHPQDTQYF
>-|TRBJ2-3|TRBV6-4|-
TGTGCCAGCGCAGGGGGGTTGGCAGATACGCAGTATTTT
CASAGGLADTQYF
>-|TRBJ2-7|TRBV6-2/TRBV6-3|once
TGTGCCAGCAGTTACTGGGGGGATGAGCAGTACTTC
CASSYWGDEQYF
>-|TRBJ2-6|TRBV19|-
TGTGCCACCCGGTGGCGGTTCTCTGGGGCCAACGTCCTGACTTTC
CATRWRFSGANVLTF
>-|TRBJ2-7|TRBV5-1|-
TGCGCCAGCAGCTTCGTAACGGCAGGGAATTACGAGCAGTACTTC
CASSFVTAGNYEQYF
>-|TRBJ2-2|TRBV4-3|few
TGCGCCAGCAGCCAAGGGCGGAACGGGGACACCGGGGAGCTGTTTTTT
CASSQGRNGDTGELFF
>-|TRBJ2-7|TRBV10-3|-
TGTGCCATCAGTGGGGCAGTGAACGAGCAGTACTTC
CAISGAVNEQYF
>TRBD1|TRBJ1-4|TRBV27|-
TGTGCCAGCGGGAGACAGGGGGCCCCGACTAATGAAAAACTGTTTTTT
CASGRQGAPTNEKLFF
>-|TRBJ1-1|TRBV19|-
TGTGCCAGTAGTTATGCAGGGAGGGGCACTGAAGCTTTCTTT
CASSYAGRGTEAFF
>-|TRBJ1-2|TRBV10-1|few
TGCGCCAGCTGGTCTCCGGGGACTAACTATGGCTACACCTTC
CASWSPGTNYGYTF
>TRBD2|TRBJ2-7|TRBV11-1|-
TGTGCCAGCAGCCGAACTAGCGGGGGGGCCTACGAGCAGTACTTC
CASSRTSGGAYEQYF
>TRBD2|TRBJ2-3|TRBV4-3|-
TGCGCCAGCAGCCAAGTGGGACTAGCGGGGCCAAGCACAGATACGCAGTATTTT
CASSQVGLAGPSTDTQYF
>TRBD1|TRBJ1-2|TRBV5-1|-
TGCGCCAGCAGCTTGGACTTACGATCAGGGGGCGAATATGGCTACACCTTC
CASSLDLRSGGEYGYTF
>-|TRBJ1-5|TRBV30|-
TGTGCCTGGAGTGACGACAGTGAATATCAGCCCCAGCATTTT
CAWSDDSEYQPQHF
>TRBD2|TRBJ2-3|TRBV19|-
TGTGCCAGCGGACTAGCGGCGAGCACAGATACGCAGTATTTT
CASGLAASTDTQYF
>-|TRBJ1-3|TRBV6-6|-
TGTGCCAGCAGTCCACTATCCTCCATTAACACCATATATTTT
CASSPLSSINTIYF
>-|TRBJ1-6|TRBV7-9|-
TGTGCCAGCACACCTCCGCGCGACAGGCTCCCGGGCTCCTATAATTCACCCCTCCACTTT
CASTPPRDRLPGSYNSPLHF
>-|TRBJ1-1|TRBV5-1|-
TGCGCCAGCAGCTCCCCGGAGGGGAACACTGAAGCTTTCTTT
CASSSPEGNTEAFF
>TRBD1|TRBJ1-6|TRBV27|-
TGTGCCAGCAGATCCCTACAGACAGGGGTCAATTCACCCCTCCACTTT
CASRSLQTGVNSPLHF
>-|TRBJ1-1|TRBV18|-
TGTGCCAGCTCACCTAGCCGGGGCACTGAAGCTTTCTTT
CASSPSRGTEAFF
>-|TRBJ1-1|TRBV9|-
TGTGCCAGCAGCTCCGACAGAATGAACACTGAAGCTTTCTTT
CASSSDRMNTEAFF
>-|TRBJ2-1|TRBV15|-
TGTGCCACCAGCAGAGTACAGGGCTCCTACAATGAGCAGTTCTTC
CATSRVQGSYNEQFF
>TRBD1|TRBJ1-2|TRBV29-1|-
TGCAGCGCGGGACAGGGGGCGCATGGCTACACCTTC
CSAGQGAHGYTF
>-|TRBJ1-2|TRBV7-2|-
TGTGCCAGCAGCCCGGGGGTTAACTATGGCTACACCTTC
CASSPGVNYGYTF
>-|TRBJ2-2|TRBV4-2|-
TGTGCCAGCAGCCAAGAAGGCGGGTCGAGAATCACCGGGGAGCTGTTTTTT
CASSQEGGSRITGELFF
>-|TRBJ2-2|TRBV19|-
TGTGCCAGTAGTACCCTCCGAGAACAGGGTGCCGGGGAGCTGTTTTTT
CASSTLREQGAGELFF
>TRBD1|TRBJ2-1|TRBV9|-
TGTGCCAGCAAAGTGGGACAGGGCAACAATGAGCAGTTCTTC
CASKVGQGNNEQFF
>TRBD2|TRBJ2-2|TRBV7-8|-
TGTGCCAGCCACGGGGGGGCCACCGGGGAGCTGTTTTTT
CASHGGATGELFF
>-|TRBJ1-4|TRBV4-1|-
TGCGCCAGCAGCCAAGTCCAGAGTGGGCATGAAAAACTGTTTTTT
CASSQVQSGHEKLFF
>-|TRBJ1-5|TRBV10-1|-
TGCGCCAGCAGTGACGGTAATCAGCCCCAGCATTTT
CASSDGNQPQHF
>-|TRBJ2-7|TRBV2|once
TGTGCCAGCAGGGTTGGGGGGGGCCCTCGCGAGCAGTACTTC
CASRVGGGPREQYF
>-|TRBJ2-4|TRBV23-1|-
TGCGCCAGCAGTCAACCCGGGACAGGCTGGGGGGGCATTCAGTACTTC
CASSQPGTGWGGIQYF
>TRBD2|TRBJ2-2|TRBV5-4|-
TGTGCCAGCAGCTTGTTTAGCGGGGGGGCCGCCGGGGAGCTGTTTTTT
CASSLFSGGAAGELFF
>-|TRBJ1-1|TRBV6-5|-
TGTGCCAGCAGTTACTCGACTACAGGGATAAAAGCTTTCTTT
CASSYSTTGIKAFF
>-|TRBJ1-1|TRBV27|-
TGTGCCAGCCTCTCGCGTGGGGCGGGAACTGAAGCTTTCTTT
CASLSRGAGTEAFF
>TRBD2|TRBJ2-3|TRBV9|once
TGTGCCAGCAGCGTAGGGGGAGCGGGGGGTGGCACAGATACGCAGTATTTT
CASSVGGAGGGTDTQYF
>-|TRBJ2-7|TRBV3-1/TRBV3-2|once
TGTGCCAGCAGCCAAGATACGGGGGTCTGGTCATCCTACGAGCAGTACTTC
CASSQDTGVWSSYEQYF
>TRBD2|TRBJ2-1|TRBV7-2|-
TGTGCCAGCAGGGAAGCGGGGGGGTCTGTTTACAATGAGCAGTTCTTC
CASREAGGSVYNEQFF
>TRBD1|TRBJ1-4|TRBV5-6|-
TGTGCCACAAATTTGCAGGGGGCTCCAGATGCAACTAATGAAAAACTGTTTTTT
CATNLQGAPDATNEKLFF
>TRBD1|TRBJ1-6|TRBV10-3|once
TGTGCCATCAGTGAGAACTCGCCGGACAGGAATTCACCCCTCCACTTT
CAISENSPDRNSPLHF
>TRBD1|TRBJ2-1|TRBV19|-
TGTGCCAGTAGTGGACAGGGTGCATACAATGAGCAGTTCTTC
CASSGQGAYNEQFF